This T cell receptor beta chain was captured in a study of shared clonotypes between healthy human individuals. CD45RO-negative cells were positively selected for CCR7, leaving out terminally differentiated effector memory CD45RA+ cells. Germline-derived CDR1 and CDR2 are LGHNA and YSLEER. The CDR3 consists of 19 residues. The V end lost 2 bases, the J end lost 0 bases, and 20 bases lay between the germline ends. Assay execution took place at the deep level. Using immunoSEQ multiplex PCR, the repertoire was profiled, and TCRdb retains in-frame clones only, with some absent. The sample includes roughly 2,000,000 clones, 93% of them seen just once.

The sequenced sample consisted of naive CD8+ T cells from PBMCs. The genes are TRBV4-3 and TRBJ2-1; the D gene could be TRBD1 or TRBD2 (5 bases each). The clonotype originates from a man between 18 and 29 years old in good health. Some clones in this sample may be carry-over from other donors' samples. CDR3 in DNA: TGCGCCAGCAGCCAATCCCAAGGGTTGGGGGAGATCTCCTACAATGAGCAGTTCTTC. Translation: CASSQSQGLGEISYNEQFF.